Listed here are 14 T cell receptor beta chains from one sample, sequenced in a study of CD8 T cells in Susac syndrome. Random hexamers primed reverse transcription of roughly 0.45 to 1 ug RNA. TCRdb reprocessed the immunoSEQ multiplex PCR reads with MiXCR, giving one entry per CDR3 protein. The table records roughly 200,000 distinct CDR3 sequences, roughly 94% of them present only once. The sequencing input was CD4+ T cells from PBMCs. The source is a human donor in good health.

The table lists this clonotype with a count of one. The chain uses TRBV20-1 and TRBJ2-3; TRBD2 might be the D (6 bases). The length of the CDR3 is 14 residues. V dropped 6 bases and J dropped 3 bases, with 16 bases sitting between them. The V gene's germline CDR1 is DFQATT and CDR2 SNEGSKA (reference sequence). The CDR3 coding sequence is TGCAGTGCCCCTCGACTAGTATCTACAGATACGCAGTATTTT. It encodes CSAPRLVSTDTQYF.

The chain links TRBV7-3 to TRBJ2-7; tentative D call: TRBD2 (5 bases). Trimming cost V 3 bases and J 2 bases, with 17 bases left between them. The CDR3 sequence is 16 residues long. Germline V lookup: CDR1 SGHTA, CDR2 FQGTGA. CDR3 bases: TGTGCCAGCAGCTTCAGTCCTTGGAGGACCACCTACGAGCAGTACGTC. This codes for CASSFSPWRTTYEQYV.

The J gene is TRBJ1-2, the V gene TRBV7-8; D unresolved. Germline assignment: CDR1 SGHVS and CDR2 FQNEAQ. The CDR3 consists of 15 residues. Trimming stripped 0 bases from V and 8 bases from J, with 16 bases between. The CDR3 DNA reads TGTGCCAGCAGCTTAGCGTGGGCTCCTACCTGGGGCTACACCTTC. This sequence encodes CASSLAWAPTWGYTF.

This chain joins TRBV6-2 or TRBV6-3 and TRBJ2-2; D is unresolved. Germline V lookup: CDR1 MNHEY, CDR2 SVGEGT. CDR3 length equals 13 residues. Trimming shortened V by 0 bases and J by 3 bases, and 2 bases separated the two germline ends. The CDR3 sequence: CASSYSHTGELFF. DNA for the CDR3: TGTGCCAGCAGTTACTCGCACACCGGGGAGCTGTTTTTT.

The rearrangement uses TRBV9 and TRBJ2-7, with D perhaps matching TRBD1 (5 bases). The germline V gene has CDR1 SGDLS and CDR2 YYNGEE. CDR3 length: 14 residues. Trimming took 0 bases from V and 5 from J, leaving 12 bases between them. Here the CDR3 DNA reads TGTGCCAGCAGCGTAGGTCCCAGGGCCCACGAGCAGTACTTC. Encoded protein: CASSVGPRAHEQYF.

The J gene is TRBJ2-5, the V gene TRBV29-1; 10 bases are shared with TRBD2. Per germline, CDR1 SQVTM and CDR2 ANQGSEA. The CDR3 extends over 12 amino acids. The junction had 7 bases not matched to a gene; V was cut back by 4 bases and J by 11 bases. The CDR3 bases are TGCAGCGTTGCTAGCGGGGGAGACTCTCAGTACTTC. Translated, it gives CSVASGGDSQYF. The variable domain in full, with the rest retrieved from reference TRBV29-1 and TRBJ2-5, is SAVISQKPSRDICQRGTSLTIQCQVDSQVTMMFWYRQQPGQSLTLIATANQGSEATYESGFVIDKFPISRPNLTFSTLTVSNMSPEDSSIYLCSVASGGDSQYFGPGTRLLVL.

This CDR3 reads CASSQDFGTSGKNEQFF. Here the CDR3 DNA reads TGTGCCAGCAGCCAAGATTTTGGGACTAGCGGGAAAAATGAGCAGTTCTTC. The chain couples TRBV4-2 to TRBJ2-1, with 13 bases fitting TRBD2. CDR1 LGHNA and CDR2 YNFKEQ come from the germline V gene. J was trimmed by 7 bases and V by 0 bases; bases with no gene match: 6. This CDR3 has 17 residues.

The chain is built from TRBV29-1 and TRBJ1-5, with a tentative D call TRBD1 (5 bases). V was pared by 4 bases and J by 7 bases, with 11 bases between. The CDR3 has 12 residues. CDR1 and CDR2 (germline): SQVTM, ANQGSEA. The CDR3 sequence is CSVGRGGQPQHF. In DNA form, the CDR3 reads TGCAGCGTTGGAAGGGGCGGGCAGCCCCAGCATTTT.

The chain is built from TRBV15 and TRBJ2-7; D is uncertain. Germline V gene data show CDR1 as LNHNV and CDR2 as YYDKDF (reference sequence). CDR3 length equals 13 residues. V was pared by 1 base and J by 6 bases, with 10 bases between. CDR3 coding DNA: TGTGCCACCAGCAGAGTGGTTATGGGCGAGCAGTACTTC. This encodes CATSRVVMGEQYF.

The chain has TRBV19 and TRBJ1-1; the D gene is possibly TRBD1 (5 bases). The germline V and J ends were trimmed by 5 bases and 1 base, with 11 bases remaining between them. CDR1 LNHDA and CDR2 SQIVND come from the germline V gene (reference sequence). The CDR3 runs to 14 residues. CDR3 sequence reads: CASSPRRENTEAFF. CDR3 nucleotides: TGTGCCAGTAGTCCCCGCAGGGAGAACACTGAAGCTTTCTTT.

V gene TRBV25-1 combines with J gene TRBJ2-3; weak D call: TRBD1 (5 bases). The germline V gene has CDR1 MGHDK and CDR2 SYGVNS. The CDR3 totals 13 residues. V lost 8 bases to trimming and J lost 6 bases, with 15 bases between them. CDR3 DNA: TGTGCCAGCGGTGGGGCGCCGCCGGATACGCAGTATTTT. Protein product: CASGGAPPDTQYF.

The J gene is TRBJ1-2, the V gene TRBV3-1, with D unclear. This CDR3 spans 15 amino acids. The germline V and J ends were trimmed by 3 bases and 4 bases, with 15 bases remaining between them. Germline V gene sequence: CDR1 LGHDT, CDR2 YNNKEL (reference sequence). CDR3 DNA sequence: TGTGCCAGCAGCCACCCCTGGACGGAGAGCTATGGCTACACCTTC. Residues: CASSHPWTESYGYTF.

The chain's CDR3 is CASSFQWSNQPQHF. CDR3 sequence (DNA): TGTGCCAGCAGCTTCCAGTGGAGCAATCAGCCCCAGCATTTT. The chain is built from TRBV7-2 and TRBJ1-5; no clear D gene. V was trimmed by 3 bases and J by 1 base, leaving 7 bases between them. CDR3 length: 14 amino acids. Germline V gene sequence: CDR1 SGHTA, CDR2 FQGNSA.

Here the CDR3 reads CASSYSGQGYEQYF. CDR3 bases: TGTGCCAGCAGTTACTCGGGACAGGGCTACGAGCAGTACTTC. The chain couples TRBV6-5 to TRBJ2-7; 9 bases fit TRBD1. With 0 bases clipped from V and 3 bases from J, the junction kept 0 bases outside the gene matches. Germline V gives CDR1 MNHEY, CDR2 SVGAGI. The CDR3 loop spans 14 amino acids.